This is a list of T cell receptor beta chains from one sample in a study of blood T cell repertoires in COVID-19. Using immunoSEQ multiplex PCR, the repertoire was profiled, and TCRdb retains in-frame clones only, with some absent. The sample holds some 200,000 clones; around 89% are singletons and the top ten take about 3.5%. The specimen sequenced was PBMCs or T cells enriched from blood (not recorded which). The source is a woman aged 18 to 35 in a cohort exposed to, infected with or recovered from COVID-19 (not recorded which). Each CDR3 is given with its conserved first and last residue.

TRBJ2-5,TRBV10-3,CATNLAGVQETQYF
TRBJ1-4,TRBV7-9,CASSRDQGKLFF
TRBJ1-1,TRBV19,CASSIGRGTEAFF
TRBJ2-7,TRBV5-1,CASRLAEPEFYEQYF
TRBJ1-1,TRBV28,CASSPATTGVNTEAFF
TRBJ1-4,TRBV3-1/TRBV3-2,CASSQANRGDNEKLFF
TRBJ2-6,TRBV19,CATSSGANVLTF
TRBJ1-5,TRBV18,CASSLTGQPNQPQHF
TRBJ2-1,TRBV5-4,CASSNVDEQFF
TRBJ2-3,TRBV18,CASSPGLAGADTQYF
TRBJ2-5,TRBV24-1,CATSDLQLYQETQYF
TRBJ1-1,TRBV9,CASSVERQTEAFF
TRBJ1-6,TRBV7-9,CASSKPGQGYSPLHF
TRBJ1-2,TRBV5-6,CASSLAGGLYYGYTF
TRBJ1-3,TRBV19,CASSTGSSGNTIYF
TRBJ1-2,TRBV11-2,CASRSTERYGYTF
TRBJ1-5,TRBV18,CASSLGQGPNQPQHF
TRBJ2-3,TRBV7-3,CASSRTAASTDTQYF
TRBJ2-2,TRBV27,CASSLSGPGELFF
TRBJ1-1,TRBV2,CASSEGGTEAFF
TRBJ1-1,TRBV19,CASSISGGHGTEAFF
TRBJ2-1,TRBV6-4,CASSGLAGEGGEQFF
TRBJ1-1,TRBV2,CASSEAGGTEAFF